This T cell receptor (beta chain) was obtained from a study of CD8 T cells in Susac syndrome. Reverse transcription of about 0.5 to 1 ug RNA was performed with random hexamers. TCR beta CDR3 was amplified by immunoSEQ multiplex PCR. This amplification extended across 54 Vbeta and 13 Jbeta segments. TCRdb reprocessed the immunoSEQ multiplex PCR reads via MiXCR and lists one record per CDR3 protein. In the table there are approximately 300,000 distinct CDR3 sequences, roughly 85% of which are singletons. Sequencing of TCR beta, carried out with a high-throughput approach, was applied to CD8+ and CD4+ T cells from the blood. Germline values: CDR1 LGHNA, CDR2 YSLEER. The V gene lost 3 bases and the J gene lost 10 bases, with 16 bases spanning the gap. The CDR3 extends over 14 amino acids.

Material for sequencing was CD8+ T cells from PBMCs. V gene TRBV4-3 combines with J gene TRBJ2-1, with D perhaps matching TRBD2 (6 bases). The receptor was derived from a human donor with multiple sclerosis. The CDR3 nucleotides are TGCGCCAGCAGCCAGGGGGACTCGCTGGGGGAGCAGTTCTTC. This gives the protein CASSQGDSLGEQFF.